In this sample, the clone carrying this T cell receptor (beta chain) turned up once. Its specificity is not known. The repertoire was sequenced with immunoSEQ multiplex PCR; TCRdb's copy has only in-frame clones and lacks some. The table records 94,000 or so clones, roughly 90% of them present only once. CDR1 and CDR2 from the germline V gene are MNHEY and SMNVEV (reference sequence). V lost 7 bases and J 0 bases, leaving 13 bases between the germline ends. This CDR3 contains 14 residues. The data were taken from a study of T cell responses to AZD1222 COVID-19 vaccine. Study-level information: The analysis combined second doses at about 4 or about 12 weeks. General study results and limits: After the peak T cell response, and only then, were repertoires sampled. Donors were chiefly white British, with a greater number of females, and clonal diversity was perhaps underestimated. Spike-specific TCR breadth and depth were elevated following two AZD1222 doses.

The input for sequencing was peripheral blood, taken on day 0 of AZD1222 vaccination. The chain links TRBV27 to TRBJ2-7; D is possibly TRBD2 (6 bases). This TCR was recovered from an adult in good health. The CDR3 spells CASTSARHSYEQYF. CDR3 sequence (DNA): TGTGCCAGCACTAGCGCCCGACACTCCTACGAGCAGTACTTC.